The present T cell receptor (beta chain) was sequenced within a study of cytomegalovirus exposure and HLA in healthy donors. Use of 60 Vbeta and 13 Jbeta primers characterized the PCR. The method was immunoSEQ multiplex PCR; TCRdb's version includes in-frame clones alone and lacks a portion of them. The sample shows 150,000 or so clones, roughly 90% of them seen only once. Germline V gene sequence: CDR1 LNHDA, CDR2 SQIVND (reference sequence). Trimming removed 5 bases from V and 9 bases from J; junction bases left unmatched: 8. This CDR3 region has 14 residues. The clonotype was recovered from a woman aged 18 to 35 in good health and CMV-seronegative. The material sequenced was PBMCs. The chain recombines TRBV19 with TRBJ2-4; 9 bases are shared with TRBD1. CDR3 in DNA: TGTGCCAGTAGTGCCGGGACAGGGAGTACCATTCAGTACTTC. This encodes CASSAGTGSTIQYF.